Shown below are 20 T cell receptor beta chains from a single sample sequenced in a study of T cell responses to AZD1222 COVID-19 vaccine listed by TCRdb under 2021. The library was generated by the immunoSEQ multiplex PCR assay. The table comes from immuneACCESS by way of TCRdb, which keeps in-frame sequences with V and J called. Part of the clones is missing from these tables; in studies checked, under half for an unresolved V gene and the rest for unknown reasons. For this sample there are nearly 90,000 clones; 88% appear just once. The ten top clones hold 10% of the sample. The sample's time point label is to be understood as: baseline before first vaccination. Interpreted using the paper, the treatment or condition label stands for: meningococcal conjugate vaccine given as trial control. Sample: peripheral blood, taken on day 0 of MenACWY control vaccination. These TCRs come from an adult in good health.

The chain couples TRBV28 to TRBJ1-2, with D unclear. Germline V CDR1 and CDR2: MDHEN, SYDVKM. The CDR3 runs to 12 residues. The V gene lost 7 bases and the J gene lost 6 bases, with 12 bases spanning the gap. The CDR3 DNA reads TGTGCCAGCAAGGCGGGAGATGATGGCTACACCTTC. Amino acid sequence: CASKAGDDGYTF.

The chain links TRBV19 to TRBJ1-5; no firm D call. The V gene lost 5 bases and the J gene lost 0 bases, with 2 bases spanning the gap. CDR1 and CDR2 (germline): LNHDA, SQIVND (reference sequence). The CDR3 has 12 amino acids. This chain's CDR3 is CASSFSNQPQHF. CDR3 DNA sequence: TGTGCCAGTAGTTTTAGCAATCAGCCCCAGCATTTT.

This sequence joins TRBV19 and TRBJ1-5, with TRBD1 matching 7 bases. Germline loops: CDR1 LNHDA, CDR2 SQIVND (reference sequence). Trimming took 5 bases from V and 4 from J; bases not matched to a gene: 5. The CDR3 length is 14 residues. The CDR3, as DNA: TGTGCCAGTAGTTCCCAGGGGGTTAATCAGCCCCAGCATTTT. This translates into CASSSQGVNQPQHF.

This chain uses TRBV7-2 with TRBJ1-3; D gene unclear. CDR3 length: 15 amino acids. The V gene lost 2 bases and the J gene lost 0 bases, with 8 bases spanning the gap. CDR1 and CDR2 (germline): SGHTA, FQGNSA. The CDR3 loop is CASSLTPSSGNTIYF. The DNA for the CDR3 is TGTGCCAGCAGCTTAACTCCTAGCTCTGGAAACACCATATATTTT.

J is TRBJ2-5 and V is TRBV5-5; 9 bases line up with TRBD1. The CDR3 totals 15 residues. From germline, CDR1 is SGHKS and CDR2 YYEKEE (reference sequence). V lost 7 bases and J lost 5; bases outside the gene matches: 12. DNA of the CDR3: TGTGCCAGCGGTTCCGGGACAGGGATCCGGGAGACCCAGTACTTC. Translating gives CASGSGTGIRETQYF.

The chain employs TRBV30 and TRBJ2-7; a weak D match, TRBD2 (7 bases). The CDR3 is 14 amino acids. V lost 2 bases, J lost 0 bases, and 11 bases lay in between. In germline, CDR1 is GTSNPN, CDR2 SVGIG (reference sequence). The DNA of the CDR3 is TGTGCCTGGAGTAAAGGGGGGGACTCCTACGAGCAGTACTTC. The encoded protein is CAWSKGGDSYEQYF. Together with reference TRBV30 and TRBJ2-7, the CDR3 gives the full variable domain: SQTIHQWPATLVQPVGSPLSLECTVEGTSNPNLYWYRQAAGRGLQLLFYSVGIGQISSEVPQNLSASRPQDRQFILSSKKLLLSDSGFYLCAWSKGGDSYEQYFGPGTRLTVT.

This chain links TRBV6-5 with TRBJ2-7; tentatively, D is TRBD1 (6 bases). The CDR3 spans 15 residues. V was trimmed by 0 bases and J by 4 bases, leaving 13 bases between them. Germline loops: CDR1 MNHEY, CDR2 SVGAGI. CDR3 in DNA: TGTGCCAGCAGTTACTCGGGTGACAGGCTTTACGAGCAGTACTTC. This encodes CASSYSGDRLYEQYF.

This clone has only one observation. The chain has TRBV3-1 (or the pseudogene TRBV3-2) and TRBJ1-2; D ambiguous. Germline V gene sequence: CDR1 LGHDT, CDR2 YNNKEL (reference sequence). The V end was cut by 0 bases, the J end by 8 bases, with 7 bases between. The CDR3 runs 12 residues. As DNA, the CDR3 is TGTGCCAGCAGCCAAGACAGCCACGGCTACACCTTC. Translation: CASSQDSHGYTF.

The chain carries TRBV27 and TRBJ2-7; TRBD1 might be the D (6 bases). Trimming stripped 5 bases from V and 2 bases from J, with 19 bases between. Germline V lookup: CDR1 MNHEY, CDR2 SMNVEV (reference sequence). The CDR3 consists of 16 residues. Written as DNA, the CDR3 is TGTGCCAGCAGTAAACTGGGGGCCCTGGGGGCCTACGAGCAGTACTTC. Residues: CASSKLGALGAYEQYF.

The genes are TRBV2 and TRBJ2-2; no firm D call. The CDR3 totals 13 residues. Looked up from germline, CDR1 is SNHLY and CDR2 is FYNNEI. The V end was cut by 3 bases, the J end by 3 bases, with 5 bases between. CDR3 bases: TGTGCCAGCAGTGAGTACCACACCGGGGAGCTGTTTTTT. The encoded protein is CASSEYHTGELFF.

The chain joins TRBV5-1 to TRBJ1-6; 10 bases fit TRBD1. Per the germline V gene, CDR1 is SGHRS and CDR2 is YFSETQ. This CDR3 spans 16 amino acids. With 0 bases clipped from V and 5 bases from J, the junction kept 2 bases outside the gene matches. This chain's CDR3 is CASSLGQGADNSPLHF. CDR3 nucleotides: TGCGCCAGCAGCTTGGGACAGGGGGCCGATAATTCACCCCTCCACTTT.

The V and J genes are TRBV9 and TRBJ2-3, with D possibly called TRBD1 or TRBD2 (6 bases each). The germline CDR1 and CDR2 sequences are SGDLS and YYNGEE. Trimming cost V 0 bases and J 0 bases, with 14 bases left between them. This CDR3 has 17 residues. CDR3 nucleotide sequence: TGTGCCAGCAGCGTAGCGGGGGCCCCCTTTAGCACAGATACGCAGTATTTT. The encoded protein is CASSVAGAPFSTDTQYF. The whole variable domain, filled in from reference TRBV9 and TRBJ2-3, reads DSGVTQTPKHLITATGQRVTLRCSPRSGDLSVYWYQQSLDQGLQFLIQYYNGEERAKGNILERFSAQQFPDLHSELNLSSLELGDSALYFCASSVAGAPFSTDTQYFGPGTRLTVL.

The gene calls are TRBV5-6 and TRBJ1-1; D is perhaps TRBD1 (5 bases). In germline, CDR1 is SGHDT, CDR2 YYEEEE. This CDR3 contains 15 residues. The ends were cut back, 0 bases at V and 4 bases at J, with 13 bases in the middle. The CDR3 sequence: CASSLVEGRSTEAFF. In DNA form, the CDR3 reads TGTGCCAGCAGCTTGGTGGAGGGGCGAAGCACTGAAGCTTTCTTT.

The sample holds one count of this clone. In DNA, the CDR3 is TGTGCCAGCTGGAGGGGATGGGAGACCCAGTACTTC. It encodes CASWRGWETQYF. J is TRBJ2-5 and V is TRBV6-5; tentatively, D is TRBD2 (6 bases). V was shortened by 8 bases and J by 5 bases, with 12 bases between the two germline ends. In germline, CDR1 is MNHEY, CDR2 SVGAGI. This CDR3 is 12 amino acids long.

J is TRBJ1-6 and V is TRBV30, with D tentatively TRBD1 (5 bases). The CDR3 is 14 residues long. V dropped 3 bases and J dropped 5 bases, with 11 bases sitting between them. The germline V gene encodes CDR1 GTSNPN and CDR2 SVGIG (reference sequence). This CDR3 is CAWREGWDNSPLHF. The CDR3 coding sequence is TGTGCCTGGAGGGAGGGGTGGGATAATTCACCCCTCCACTTT.

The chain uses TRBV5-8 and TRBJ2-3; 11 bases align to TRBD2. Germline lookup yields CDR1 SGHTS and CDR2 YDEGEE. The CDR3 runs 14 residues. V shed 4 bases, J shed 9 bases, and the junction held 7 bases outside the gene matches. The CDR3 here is CASSLLAGGGTQYF. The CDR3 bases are TGTGCCAGCAGCCTTCTAGCGGGGGGAGGCACGCAGTATTTT.

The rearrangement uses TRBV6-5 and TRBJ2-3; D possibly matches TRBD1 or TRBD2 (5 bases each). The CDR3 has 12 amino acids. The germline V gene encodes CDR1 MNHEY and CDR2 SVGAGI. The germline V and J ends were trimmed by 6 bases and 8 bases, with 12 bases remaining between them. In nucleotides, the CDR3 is TGTGCCAGCAGCGGGGCCCGGGGTACGCAGTATTTT. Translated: CASSGARGTQYF.

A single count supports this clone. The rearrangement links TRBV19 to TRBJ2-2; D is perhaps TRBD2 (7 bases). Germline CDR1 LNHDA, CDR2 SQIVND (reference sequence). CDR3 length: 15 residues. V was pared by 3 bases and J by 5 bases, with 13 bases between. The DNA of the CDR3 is TGTGCCAGTAGTATGCGGGGGCGAGGGACCGGGGAGCTGTTTTTT. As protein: CASSMRGRGTGELFF.

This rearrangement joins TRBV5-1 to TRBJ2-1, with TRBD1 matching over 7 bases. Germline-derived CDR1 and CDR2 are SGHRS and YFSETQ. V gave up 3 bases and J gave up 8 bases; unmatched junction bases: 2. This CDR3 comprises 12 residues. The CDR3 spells CASSSDRDEQFF. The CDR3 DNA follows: TGCGCCAGCAGCTCCGACAGGGATGAGCAGTTCTTC.

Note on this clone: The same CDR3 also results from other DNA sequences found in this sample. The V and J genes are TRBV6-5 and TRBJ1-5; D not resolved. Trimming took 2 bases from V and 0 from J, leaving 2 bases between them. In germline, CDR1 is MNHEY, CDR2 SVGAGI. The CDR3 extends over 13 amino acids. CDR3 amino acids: CASSYGSNQPQHF. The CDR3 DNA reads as TGTGCCAGCAGTTACGGTAGCAATCAGCCCCAGCATTTT.